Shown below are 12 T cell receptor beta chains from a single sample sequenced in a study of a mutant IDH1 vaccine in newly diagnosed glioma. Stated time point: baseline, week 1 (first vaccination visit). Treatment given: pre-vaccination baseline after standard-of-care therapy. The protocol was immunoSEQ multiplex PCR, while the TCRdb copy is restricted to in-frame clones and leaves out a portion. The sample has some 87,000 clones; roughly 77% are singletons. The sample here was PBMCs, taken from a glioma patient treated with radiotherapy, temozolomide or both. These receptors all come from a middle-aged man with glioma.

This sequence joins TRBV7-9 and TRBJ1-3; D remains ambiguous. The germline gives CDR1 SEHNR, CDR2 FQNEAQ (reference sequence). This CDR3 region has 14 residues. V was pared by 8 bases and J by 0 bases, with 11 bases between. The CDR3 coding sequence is TGTGCCAGCCGGGAGGAAATCTCTGGAAACACCATATATTTT. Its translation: CASREEISGNTIYF.

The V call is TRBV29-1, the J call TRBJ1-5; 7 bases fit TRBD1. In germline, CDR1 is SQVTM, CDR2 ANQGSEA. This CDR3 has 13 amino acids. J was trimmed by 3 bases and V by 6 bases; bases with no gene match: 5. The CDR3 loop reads CSVADRVNQPQHF. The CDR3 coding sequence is TGCAGCGTCGCCGACAGGGTCAATCAGCCCCAGCATTTT. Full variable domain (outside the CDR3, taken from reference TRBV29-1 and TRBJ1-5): SAVISQKPSRDICQRGTSLTIQCQVDSQVTMMFWYRQQPGQSLTLIATANQGSEATYESGFVIDKFPISRPNLTFSTLTVSNMSPEDSSIYLCSVADRVNQPQHFGDGTRLSIL.

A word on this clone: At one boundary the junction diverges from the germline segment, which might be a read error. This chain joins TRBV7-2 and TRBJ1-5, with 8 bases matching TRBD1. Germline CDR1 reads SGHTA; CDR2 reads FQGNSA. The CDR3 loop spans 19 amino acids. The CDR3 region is CASSPRTGSVKDSNQPRHF. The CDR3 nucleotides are TGTGCCAGCAGCCCCCGGACAGGGTCAGTTAAGGATAGCAATCAGCCCCGGCATTTT.

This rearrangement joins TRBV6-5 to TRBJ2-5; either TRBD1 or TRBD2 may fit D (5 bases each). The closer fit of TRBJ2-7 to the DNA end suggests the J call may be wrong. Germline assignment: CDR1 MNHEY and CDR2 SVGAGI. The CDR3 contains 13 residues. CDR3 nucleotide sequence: TGTGCCAGCAGTCGGGACGGGACCTACGAGCAGTACTTC. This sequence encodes CASSRDGTYEQYF.

CDR3 sequence reads: CASSYSRGIAFF. For the CDR3, the DNA is TGTGCCAGCAGTTACTCGAGAGGGATAGCTTTCTTT. This chain uses TRBV6-5 with TRBJ1-1, with D uncertain. The V end lost 0 bases, the J end lost 10 bases, and 9 bases lay between the germline ends. The CDR3 contains 12 residues. CDR1 and CDR2 from the germline V gene are MNHEY and SVGAGI.

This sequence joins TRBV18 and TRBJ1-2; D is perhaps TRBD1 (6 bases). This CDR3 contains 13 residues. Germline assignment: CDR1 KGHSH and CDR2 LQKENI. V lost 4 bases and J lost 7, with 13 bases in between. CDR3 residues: CASSHYRARGYTF. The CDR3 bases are TGTGCCAGCTCACATTACAGGGCGCGTGGCTACACCTTC.

The DNA for the CDR3 is TGCGCCAGCAGCCAAGTTCCAGGGAAAGGCACAGATACGCAGTATTTT. Translated, it gives CASSQVPGKGTDTQYF. This rearrangement joins TRBV4-3 to TRBJ2-3, with D tentatively TRBD1 (5 bases). Per germline, CDR1 LGHNA and CDR2 YSLEER. V was shortened by 1 base and J by 1 base, with 12 bases between the two germline ends. The CDR3 is made up of 16 amino acids.

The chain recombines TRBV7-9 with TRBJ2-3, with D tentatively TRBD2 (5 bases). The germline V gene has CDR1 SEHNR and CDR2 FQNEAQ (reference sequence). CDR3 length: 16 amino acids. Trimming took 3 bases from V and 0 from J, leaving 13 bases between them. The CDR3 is CASSFSLATSTDTQYF. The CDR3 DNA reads TGTGCCAGCAGCTTTTCCCTAGCAACTAGCACAGATACGCAGTATTTT.

DNA of the CDR3: TGCGCCAGCAGCCAAGGGGCTAGCGGGGGGGCGTACACCGGGGAGCTGTTTTTT. It yields the protein CASSQGASGGAYTGELFF. The chain has TRBV4-3 and TRBJ2-2, with 12 bases aligning to TRBD2. The ends lost 1 base at V and 3 bases at J; junction bases unmatched: 6. This CDR3 has 18 residues. Germline V gene lookup returns CDR1 LGHNA and CDR2 YSLEER.

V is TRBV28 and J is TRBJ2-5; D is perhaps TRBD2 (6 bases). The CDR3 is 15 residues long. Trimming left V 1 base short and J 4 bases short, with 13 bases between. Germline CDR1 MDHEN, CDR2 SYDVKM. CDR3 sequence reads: CASSLSAGTRETQYF. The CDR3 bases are TGTGCCAGCAGTTTATCGGCGGGGACGAGAGAGACCCAGTACTTC.

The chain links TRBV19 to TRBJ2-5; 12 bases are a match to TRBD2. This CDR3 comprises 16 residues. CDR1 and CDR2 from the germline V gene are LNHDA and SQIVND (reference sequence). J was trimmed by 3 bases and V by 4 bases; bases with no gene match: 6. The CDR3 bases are TGTGCCAGTAGTAACAACGGACTAGCGGGGAAAGAGACCCAGTACTTC. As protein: CASSNNGLAGKETQYF.

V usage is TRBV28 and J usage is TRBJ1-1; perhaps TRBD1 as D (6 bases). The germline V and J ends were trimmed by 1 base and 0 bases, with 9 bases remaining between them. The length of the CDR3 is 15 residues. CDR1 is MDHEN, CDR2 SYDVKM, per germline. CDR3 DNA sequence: TGTGCCAGCAGTTTATCGACAGGCTTGAACACTGAAGCTTTCTTT. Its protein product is CASSLSTGLNTEAFF.